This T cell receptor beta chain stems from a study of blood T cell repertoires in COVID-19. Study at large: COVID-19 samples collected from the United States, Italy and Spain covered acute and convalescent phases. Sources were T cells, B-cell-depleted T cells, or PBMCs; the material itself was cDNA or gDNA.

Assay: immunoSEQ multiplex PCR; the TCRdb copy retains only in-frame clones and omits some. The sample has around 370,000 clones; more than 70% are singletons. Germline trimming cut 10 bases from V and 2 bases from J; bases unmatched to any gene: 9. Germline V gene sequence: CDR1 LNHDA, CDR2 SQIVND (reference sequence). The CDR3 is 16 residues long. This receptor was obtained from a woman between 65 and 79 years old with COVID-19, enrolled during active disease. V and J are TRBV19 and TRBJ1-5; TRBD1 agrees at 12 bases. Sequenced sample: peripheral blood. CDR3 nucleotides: TGTGCCACTCGGGACAGGGGGCCTACAGGCAATCAGCCCCAGCATTTT. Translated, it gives CATRDRGPTGNQPQHF.